The source of this T cell receptor (beta chain) is a study of CD8+ T cells in alopecia areata. Findings and caveats of the study: The link between baseline CD8+ expansion and response remains uncertain with one nonresponder. Tofacitinib did not eliminate many expanded lesional clones from scalp or blood. Scalp clonality and expanded CD8+ clones among the top 100 were significantly decreased by tofacitinib.

Treatment indicated: oral pan-JAK inhibitor, 5-10 mg twice daily. Sorting of PBMCs yielded the CD4+ and CD8+ T cells. Isolated RNA was reverse transcribed into cDNA used as the sequencing template. Method: immunoSEQ multiplex PCR; TCRdb's copy keeps in-frame clones and lacks some. The table shows about 190,000 clones, with roughly three fifths occurring only once. Turning to this clone: Its antigen is unidentified.

The CDR3 consists of 13 residues. The germline gives CDR1 SNHLY, CDR2 FYNNEI. Losses at the gene ends were 6 bases for V and 4 bases for J; bases not matched to a gene: 5. The chain is built from TRBV2 and TRBJ1-2; 7 bases align to TRBD1. Specimen: CD4+ T cells sorted from blood, collected at week 4, from a patient treated with tofacitinib. This sequence was found in a human donor with alopecia areata. Here the CDR3 DNA reads TGTGCCAGCAGCCCGGGACAGCTCTATGGCTACACCTTC. Protein: CASSPGQLYGYTF.